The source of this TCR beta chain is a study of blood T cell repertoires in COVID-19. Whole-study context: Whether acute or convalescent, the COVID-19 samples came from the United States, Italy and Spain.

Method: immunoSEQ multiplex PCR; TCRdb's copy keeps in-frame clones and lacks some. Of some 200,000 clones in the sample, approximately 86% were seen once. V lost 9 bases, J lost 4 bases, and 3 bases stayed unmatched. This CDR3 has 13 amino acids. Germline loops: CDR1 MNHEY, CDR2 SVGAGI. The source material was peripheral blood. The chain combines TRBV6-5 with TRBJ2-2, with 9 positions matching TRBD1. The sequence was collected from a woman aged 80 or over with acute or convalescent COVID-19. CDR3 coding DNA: TGTGCCAGGGAGACAGGGGGCACCGGGGAGCTGTTTTTT. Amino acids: CARETGGTGELFF.